At least ten counts were recorded for the clone carrying this TCR beta chain. TCRdb re-called the RACE reads through MiXCR, storing one row per CDR3 protein. The table shows fewer than 45,000 distinct CDR3 sequences, with about 9.4% occurring only once. The CDR3 is 14 residues long. V lost 7 bases to trimming and J lost 5 bases, with 21 bases between them. The germline gives CDR1 SQVTM, CDR2 ANQGSEA. This entry is derived from a study of human T cells and chemical hapten exposure. Time point: pre-sensitization, week 0. As for treatment: therapeutic diphenylcyclopropenone sensitization with weekly scalp DPC. Total RNA was isolated from unfractionated whole blood.

Specimen: whole blood, collected in connection with sensitization to the hapten diphenylcyclopropenone (DPC). The V and J genes are TRBV29-1 and TRBJ2-7, with D hard to call. This receptor was obtained from a man in his fifties with alopecia areata. Some clones in this sample may be carry-over from other donors' samples. DNA for the CDR3: TGCAGCGGCCTCGAAAACTCCTGGACGGACGAGCAGTACTTC. It codes for CSGLENSWTDEQYF.